This entry concerns a single T cell receptor beta chain. Its specificity is unknown. The data originate from a study of siplizumab effects on memory and regulatory T cells. Per individual sample, approximately 91,000 TCR templates were assayed. Sequencing was performed with immunoSEQ multiplex PCR; in TCRdb, only in-frame clones are kept and a portion is missing. The profile covers some 100,000 clones, with 94% appearing a single time and roughly 0.6% taken by the ten largest. The V and J ends lost 6 bases and 4 bases respectively, with 4 bases between them. Germline CDR1 is MNHNS and CDR2 is SASEGT. The CDR3 is 11 amino acids. Findings and limits, study-wide: There was no confirmation of the suppressive function of proliferating Tregs from siplizumab cultures. In unstimulated cells, naive T cells appeared more diverse than memory T cells and seemed major alloresponse contributors. A minor share of alloreactive clones matched unstimulated subsets.

Specimen: Tregs sorted from blood. The source is a human donor in good health. The V call is TRBV6-1, the J call TRBJ1-5; D is undetermined. CDR3: CASSGNQPQHF. The CDR3 region has the DNA TGTGCCAGCAGCGGAAATCAGCCCCAGCATTTT.